The table lists the clone carrying this T cell receptor beta chain with many counts. Antigen specificity is unknown. From the 5' RACE reads, TCRdb called clonotypes with MiXCR, one entry per CDR3 protein. The data contain roughly 130,000 distinct CDR3 sequences, around 7% of them singletons. This sample was included in a study of CD8 T cells in ankylosing spondylitis. Study-wide findings and caveats: From matched ankylosing spondylitis synovial fluid, disease-linked clones were reportedly recovered at significantly enriched levels.

Sequencing used blood, either unsorted or a sorted T cell fraction (not recorded which). This receptor was identified in a male donor with ankylosing spondylitis or in good health (not recorded which).

The CDR3 is CASSLSGSSYNEQFF. The CDR3 DNA is TGTGCCAGCAGCTTAAGCGGGAGCTCCTACAATGAGCAGTTCTTC. The chain uses TRBV7-6 and TRBJ2-1; 8 nucleotides align to TRBD2. V was pared by 2 bases and J by 0 bases, with 0 bases of the junction left unmatched. Germline V gene data show CDR1 as SGHVS and CDR2 as FNYEAQ. The CDR3 length is 15 residues.